Presented here are 16 T cell receptor beta chains from one specimen sequenced in a study of blood T cell repertoires in COVID-19. The repertoire was sequenced with immunoSEQ multiplex PCR; TCRdb's copy has only in-frame clones and lacks some. This repertoire shows approximately 220,000 clones, about 85% found once; its top ten account for approximately 19%. The sequencing input was PBMCs or T cells enriched from blood (not recorded which). Receptors were obtained from a man aged 40-50 years who had recovered from COVID-19.

The V gene is TRBV3-1 (or the pseudogene TRBV3-2), the J gene TRBJ2-4; a possible D gene is TRBD1 (6 bases). V was clipped by 0 bases and J by 11 bases, with 14 bases between them. The CDR3 covers 14 residues. Germline CDR1 reads LGHDT; CDR2 reads YNNKEL (reference sequence). The CDR3 DNA is TGTGCCAGCAGCCAAGAGTTACAGGGAAATGTTCAGTACTTC. It specifies CASSQELQGNVQYF.

The chain recombines TRBV7-9 with TRBJ2-5; 11 positions agree with TRBD1. Germline V gives CDR1 SEHNR, CDR2 FQNEAQ (reference sequence). V lost 4 bases and J lost 1; bases outside the gene matches: 5. The CDR3 is made up of 16 amino acids. The CDR3: CASSSRDRGIQETQYF. The CDR3 DNA follows: TGTGCCAGCAGCTCAAGGGACAGGGGGATCCAAGAGACCCAGTACTTC.

This chain links TRBV5-1 with TRBJ2-7; 7 bases fit TRBD1. Trimming at V came to 4 bases and at J to 6 bases, leaving 4 bases not matched to a gene. The CDR3 sequence is 12 residues long. Germline V CDR1 and CDR2: SGHRS, YFSETQ. This CDR3 is CASSRGTAEQYF. The CDR3 nucleotides read TGCGCCAGCAGCAGGGGGACAGCCGAGCAGTACTTC.

The genes are TRBV5-5 and TRBJ2-1; 9 bases fit TRBD1. This CDR3 comprises 14 residues. Germline trimming cut 2 bases from V and 6 bases from J; bases unmatched to any gene: 3. Germline values: CDR1 SGHKS, CDR2 YYEKEE (reference sequence). The DNA of the CDR3 is TGTGCCAGCAGCTTACAGGGGGCGGTCAATGAGCAGTTCTTC. Protein: CASSLQGAVNEQFF.

The gene calls are TRBV5-1 and TRBJ2-5; TRBD1 matches 7 bases. The J segment lost 5 bases and the V segment lost 3 bases, leaving 7 bases of the junction unmatched. Germline assignment: CDR1 SGHRS and CDR2 YFSETQ. The CDR3 length is 14 residues. CDR3 sequence: CASSSYRGAETQYF. The CDR3 bases are TGCGCCAGCAGCTCATACAGGGGTGCGGAGACCCAGTACTTC.

The chain joins TRBV18 to TRBJ1-4, with D unclear. Trimming shortened V by 3 bases and J by 2 bases, and 7 bases separated the two germline ends. The CDR3 length is 14 residues. CDR1 is KGHSH and CDR2 is LQKENI in the germline V gene. CDR3 nucleotides: TGTGCCAGCTCACCTGTTCCTACTAATGAAAAACTGTTTTTT. This codes for CASSPVPTNEKLFF. Drawing the rest from reference TRBV18 and TRBJ1-4, the complete variable domain is NAGVMQNPRHLVRRRGQEARLRCSPMKGHSHVYWYRQLPEEGLKFMVYLQKENIIDESGMPKERFSAEFPKEGPSILRIQQVVRGDSAAYFCASSPVPTNEKLFFGSGTQLSVL.

The chain joins TRBV30 to TRBJ2-1; D perhaps matches TRBD2 (5 bases). Trimming removed 4 bases at V and 2 bases at J, with 12 bases between. CDR3 length equals 14 residues. Germline assignment: CDR1 GTSNPN and CDR2 SVGIG (reference sequence). The CDR3 sequence: CAWTGVTPYNEQFF. CDR3 nucleotide sequence: TGTGCCTGGACCGGGGTCACCCCCTACAATGAGCAGTTCTTC. Full variable domain (missing parts from reference TRBV30 and TRBJ2-1): SQTIHQWPATLVQPVGSPLSLECTVEGTSNPNLYWYRQAAGRGLQLLFYSVGIGQISSEVPQNLSASRPQDRQFILSSKKLLLSDSGFYLCAWTGVTPYNEQFFGPGTRLTVL.

The chain couples TRBV6-5 to TRBJ2-7, with 8 bases that match TRBD2. This CDR3 comprises 14 residues. V gave up 5 bases and J gave up 0 bases; unmatched junction bases: 3. From germline, CDR1 is MNHEY and CDR2 SVGAGI. CDR3 protein: CASSTGTSSYEQYF. CDR3 DNA sequence: TGTGCCAGCAGTACCGGGACTAGCTCCTACGAGCAGTACTTC.

The CDR3: CASRGISSGRHEQYF. The CDR3, as DNA: TGTGCCAGCAGGGGCATCTCTAGCGGGCGCCACGAGCAGTACTTC. V and J are TRBV28 and TRBJ2-7; 8 bases are a match to TRBD2. CDR1 MDHEN and CDR2 SYDVKM come from the germline V gene. The CDR3 covers 15 residues. Unmatched junction bases numbered 12, after V lost 6 bases and J lost 5 bases.

This sequence joins TRBV7-9 and TRBJ1-4, with 8 bases matching TRBD1. Germline values: CDR1 SEHNR, CDR2 FQNEAQ (reference sequence). Trimming removed 4 bases from V and 5 bases from J; junction bases left unmatched: 6. The CDR3 runs 15 residues. The CDR3, as DNA: TGTGCCAGCAGCTCGACAGGGGTCGGAAATGAAAAACTGTTTTTT. Translating it yields CASSSTGVGNEKLFF.

The rearrangement joins TRBV3-1 (or the pseudogene TRBV3-2) to TRBJ1-4; 10 nucleotides align to TRBD1. V lost 4 bases, J lost 7 bases, and 9 bases stayed unmatched. Germline loops: CDR1 LGHDT, CDR2 YNNKEL (reference sequence). The CDR3 totals 16 residues. The CDR3 DNA reads TGTGCCAGCAGCCGGCCGACAGGGGGCATCGGTGAAAAACTGTTTTTT. It translates to CASSRPTGGIGEKLFF.

The chain links TRBV4-1 to TRBJ1-1, with 8 bases that match TRBD1. This CDR3 has 12 residues. Germline V gene data show CDR1 as MGHRA and CDR2 as YSYEKL. After removal of 4 bases from V and 7 bases from J, the junction contained 2 bases not matched to a gene. The CDR3 here is CASSRTGGEAFF. The CDR3 DNA sequence: TGCGCCAGCAGCCGCACAGGGGGTGAAGCTTTCTTT.

V usage is TRBV4-1 and J usage is TRBJ1-2, with D possibly matching TRBD1 (5 bases). Trimming removed 0 bases at V and 4 bases at J, with 12 bases between. The CDR3 is made up of 15 amino acids. Per germline, CDR1 MGHRA and CDR2 YSYEKL. CDR3 sequence: CASSQDQQGAYGYTF. The CDR3 DNA reads TGCGCCAGCAGCCAAGATCAACAAGGGGCCTATGGCTACACCTTC.

This chain uses TRBV5-1 with TRBJ2-5; 7 bases agree with TRBD2. Trimming took 2 bases from V and 1 from J; bases not matched to a gene: 5. This CDR3 has 15 residues. Germline V gene sequence: CDR1 SGHRS, CDR2 YFSETQ. DNA of the CDR3: TGCGCCAGCAGCTTTACGGGGGAGGGCCAAGAGACCCAGTACTTC. Its protein product is CASSFTGEGQETQYF. The full variable domain, completed using reference TRBV5-1 and TRBJ2-5, is KAGVTQTPRYLIKTRGQQVTLSCSPISGHRSVSWYQQTPGQGLQFLFEYFSETQRNKGNFPGRFSGRQFSNSRSEMNVSTLELGDSALYLCASSFTGEGQETQYFGPGTRLLVL.

The genes are TRBV5-1 and TRBJ2-2, with 7 bases identical to TRBD1. Germline lookup yields CDR1 SGHRS and CDR2 YFSETQ. The CDR3 spans 17 residues. With 4 bases clipped from V and 3 bases from J, the junction kept 12 bases outside the gene matches. CDR3 amino acids: CASSPQTGMRDTGELFF. CDR3 coding DNA: TGCGCCAGCAGCCCCCAGACAGGGATGCGGGACACCGGGGAGCTGTTTTTT.

V is TRBV11-2 and J is TRBJ1-4; no definite D call. The V gene lost 4 bases and the J gene lost 8 bases, with 26 bases spanning the gap. CDR3 length: 18 amino acids. Germline values: CDR1 SGHAT, CDR2 FQNNGV. CDR3 in amino acids: CASSSARGLAGMGEKLFF. In DNA, the CDR3 is TGTGCCAGCAGCTCAGCCCGTGGACTAGCGGGTATGGGGGAAAAACTGTTTTTT.